Listed below are T cell receptor beta chains from one sample, sequenced in a study of T cells in Graves' hyperthyroidism and ophthalmopathy. Each CDR3 protein gets one entry after TCRdb re-called the multiplex PCR reads with MiXCR. This sample has around 530,000 distinct CDR3 sequences; more than 15% occur once, and the top ten carry 17%. Sample: blood. The receptors shown here come from a woman younger than 30 with Graves' ophthalmopathy. Each CDR3 is given with its conserved first and last residue. Fields, in order: clone size, V gene, D gene, J gene, CDR3 protein, CDR3 DNA. A D gene is named only where the DNA matches it firmly. Clone size, where shown, is once, few, many, or a class for clones that have expanded.

size: -; V: TRBV15; D: -; J: TRBJ1-5; CDR3: CATSRGGDRIYQPQHF; DNA: TGTGCCACCAGCAGAGGTGGAGACAGAATTTATCAGCCCCAGCATTTT
size: -; V: TRBV9; D: -; J: TRBJ2-7; CDR3: CASSVEWQGGGEQYF; DNA: TGTGCCAGCAGCGTAGAGTGGCAGGGAGGAGGCGAGCAGTACTTC
size: -; V: TRBV9; D: TRBD1; J: TRBJ2-1; CDR3: CASSASGTGGLRGYNEQFF; DNA: TGTGCCAGCAGCGCCTCCGGGACAGGGGGACTAAGGGGATACAATGAGCAGTTCTTC
size: many; V: TRBV28; D: TRBD1; J: TRBJ2-7; CDR3: CASSLKTGTGTYEQYF; DNA: TGTGCCAGCAGTCTAAAGACCGGGACAGGGACCTACGAGCAGTACTTC
size: -; V: TRBV19; D: -; J: TRBJ2-1; CDR3: CASSMVLEYNEQFF; DNA: TGTGCCAGTAGTATGGTGCTGGAATACAATGAGCAGTTCTTC
size: -; V: TRBV25-1; D: TRBD2; J: TRBJ2-1; CDR3: CASSDPGLADNEQFF; DNA: TGTGCCAGCAGTGATCCGGGACTAGCGGACAATGAGCAGTTCTTC
size: many; V: TRBV28; D: -; J: TRBJ1-1; CDR3: CASSLSSLGTGEAFF; DNA: TGTGCCAGCAGTTTATCGTCTCTGGGGACGGGTGAAGCTTTCTTT
size: -; V: TRBV9; D: TRBD1; J: TRBJ1-1; CDR3: CASGTGATEAFF; DNA: TGTGCCAGCGGAACAGGGGCTACTGAAGCTTTCTTT
size: -; V: TRBV6-2/TRBV6-3; D: -; J: TRBJ2-1; CDR3: CASSYTASNNEQFF; DNA: TGTGCCAGCAGTTACACTGCTAGCAACAATGAGCAGTTCTTC
size: -; V: TRBV25-1; D: TRBD2; J: TRBJ2-7; CDR3: CANSEAGGGAGFSYEQYF; DNA: TGTGCCAACAGTGAAGCAGGCGGGGGGGCCGGGTTTTCCTACGAGCAGTACTTC
size: -; V: TRBV20-1; D: -; J: TRBJ1-1; CDR3: CSARDLKRDGRVTEAFF; DNA: TGCAGTGCTAGAGATCTTAAGCGGGATGGGAGAGTCACTGAAGCTTTCTTT
size: many; V: TRBV6-5; D: -; J: TRBJ2-1; CDR3: CASSYGAGADEQFF; DNA: TGTGCCAGCAGTTACGGGGCAGGGGCCGATGAGCAGTTCTTC
size: -; V: TRBV28; D: -; J: TRBJ1-4; CDR3: CASSSLDSASGEKLFF; DNA: TGTGCCAGCAGTTCTCTAGACAGTGCCTCGGGTGAAAAACTGTTTTTT
size: few; V: TRBV7-6; D: -; J: TRBJ1-1; CDR3: CASSLGELATEAFF; DNA: TGTGCCAGCAGCTTAGGAGAGTTGGCCACTGAAGCTTTCTTT
size: many; V: TRBV11-2; D: -; J: TRBJ2-3; CDR3: CASSTNRGSDTQYF; DNA: TGTGCCAGCAGCACCAACAGAGGGTCAGATACGCAGTATTTT
size: few; V: TRBV20-1; D: -; J: TRBJ1-2; CDR3: CSALKASNYGYTF; DNA: TGCAGTGCTTTAAAGGCCAGCAACTATGGCTACACCTTC
size: many; V: TRBV20-1; D: TRBD1; J: TRBJ1-1; CDR3: CSATDRGTEAFF; DNA: TGCAGTGCTACCGACAGGGGCACTGAAGCTTTCTTT
size: -; V: TRBV6-6; D: -; J: TRBJ2-1; CDR3: CASSYSLGSSYNEQFF; DNA: TGTGCCAGCAGTTACTCGTTGGGGTCTTCCTACAATGAGCAGTTCTTC
size: -; V: TRBV7-9; D: -; J: TRBJ2-5; CDR3: CASSPEGAWDWYF; DNA: TGTGCCAGCAGCCCTGAGGGCGCCTGGGACTGGTACTTC
size: -; V: TRBV29-1; D: -; J: TRBJ1-2; CDR3: CSVTRQGQSNYGYTF; DNA: TGCAGCGTCACCCGGCAGGGCCAGTCTAACTATGGCTACACCTTC
size: many; V: TRBV7-9; D: TRBD1; J: TRBJ2-6; CDR3: CASSLGGTGNVLTF; DNA: TGTGCCAGCAGCTTAGGGGGGACAGGCAACGTCCTGACTTTC
size: many; V: TRBV12-3/TRBV12-4; D: -; J: TRBJ1-2; CDR3: CASSLVSRESGYTF; DNA: TGTGCCAGCAGTTTAGTAAGCAGGGAGAGTGGCTACACCTTC
size: -; V: TRBV14; D: TRBD1; J: TRBJ2-7; CDR3: CASSPRQGWGEQYF; DNA: TGTGCCAGCAGCCCAAGACAGGGATGGGGCGAGCAGTACTTC
size: many; V: TRBV27; D: -; J: TRBJ2-7; CDR3: CASVGTVPYEQYF; DNA: TGTGCCAGCGTCGGGACGGTCCCCTACGAGCAGTACTTC
size: many; V: TRBV11-2; D: -; J: TRBJ2-5; CDR3: CASSRRETQYF; DNA: TGTGCCAGCAGCCGAAGAGAGACCCAGTACTTC
size: few; V: TRBV7-9; D: -; J: TRBJ2-7; CDR3: CASSLKDGYYEQYF; DNA: TGTGCCAGCAGCTTAAAGGACGGATACTACGAGCAGTACTTC
size: -; V: TRBV29-1; D: -; J: TRBJ1-4; CDR3: CSVEWWDEKLFF; DNA: TGCAGCGTTGAGTGGTGGGACGAAAAACTGTTTTTT
size: many; V: TRBV11-3; D: TRBD2; J: TRBJ2-2; CDR3: CASSLDGRANGELFF; DNA: TGTGCCAGCAGCTTAGACGGGAGGGCTAACGGGGAGCTGTTTTTT
size: -; V: TRBV12-3/TRBV12-4; D: TRBD1; J: TRBJ1-5; CDR3: CASARTGGYQPQHF; DNA: TGTGCCAGCGCTCGGACAGGGGGCTATCAGCCCCAGCATTTT
size: many; V: TRBV27; D: TRBD1; J: TRBJ1-2; CDR3: CASSSVPGQYGYTF; DNA: TGTGCCAGCAGTTCTGTACCGGGACAGTATGGCTACACCTTC
size: -; V: TRBV27; D: -; J: TRBJ1-4; CDR3: CASSSLGANEKLFF; DNA: TGTGCCAGCAGTTCTCTGGGGGCTAATGAAAAACTGTTTTTT
size: many; V: TRBV3-1; D: -; J: TRBJ1-1; CDR3: CASSQDWGSTEAFF; DNA: TGTGCCAGCAGCCAAGACTGGGGCTCCACTGAAGCTTTCTTT
size: many; V: TRBV7-2; D: -; J: TRBJ2-7; CDR3: CASSLVVTGEQYF; DNA: TGTGCCAGCAGCTTAGTCGTGACGGGGGAGCAGTACTTC
size: many; V: TRBV3-1; D: -; J: TRBJ1-6; CDR3: CASSRGVPGVPLHF; DNA: TGTGCCAGCAGCCGAGGTGTCCCCGGGGTGCCCCTCCACTTT
size: -; V: TRBV6-6; D: TRBD2; J: TRBJ2-7; CDR3: CASSYSIIFGTDQLAGEDEQYF; DNA: TGTGCCAGCAGTTACTCGATAATTTTCGGGACAGACCAGCTAGCGGGAGAGGACGAGCAGTACTTC
size: many; V: TRBV7-2; D: -; J: TRBJ1-5; CDR3: CASSLAEYQPQHF; DNA: TGTGCCAGCAGCTTAGCCGAGTATCAGCCCCAGCATTTT
size: -; V: TRBV2; D: TRBD1; J: TRBJ1-2; CDR3: CASRGTVGDYGYTF; DNA: TGTGCCAGCAGGGGGACAGTGGGGGACTATGGCTACACCTTC
size: many; V: TRBV27; D: TRBD1; J: TRBJ1-1; CDR3: CASSWTGGRNTEAFF; DNA: TGTGCCAGCAGTTGGACAGGGGGCCGGAACACTGAAGCTTTCTTT
size: many; V: TRBV27; D: TRBD2; J: TRBJ2-2; CDR3: CASSSTLAGTGELFF; DNA: TGTGCCAGCAGTTCCACCCTAGCGGGAACCGGGGAGCTGTTTTTT